Below are 11 T cell receptor beta chains sequenced from a single sample in a study of T cells in Graves' hyperthyroidism and ophthalmopathy. There were TCR beta CDR3 regions amplified from RNA transcripts. HTBI primers drove first-round RT-PCR of the TCR CDR3. TCRdb independently ran MiXCR on the multiplex PCR reads; one entry per CDR3 protein. The sample consists of 500,000 to 750,000 distinct CDR3 sequences, approximately 15% of them appearing once. Sequenced: blood. The receptors shown here come from a woman in her 30s with Graves' hyperthyroidism.

This clonotype has ten or more counts. The rearrangement links TRBV2 to TRBJ2-3; D remains ambiguous. Germline CDR1 is SNHLY and CDR2 is FYNNEI. V lost 8 bases, J lost 6 bases, and 9 bases lay in between. CDR3 size: 11 residues. Here the CDR3 DNA reads TGTGCCAGCGGGGTGATGGATACGCAGTATTTT. Its translation: CASGVMDTQYF.

This clonotype appeared a few times. The gene calls are TRBV15 and TRBJ1-4; TRBD1 matches at 11 bases. The CDR3 length is 13 residues. V shed 9 bases, J shed 10 bases, and the junction held 7 bases outside the gene matches. Germline CDR1 reads LNHNV; CDR2 reads YYDKDF (reference sequence). The CDR3, as DNA: TGTGCCACGGGGACAGGGGGAGAGGTAAAACTGTTTTTT. It is translated as CATGTGGEVKLFF.

This clonotype came up many times. This chain joins TRBV30 and TRBJ1-1, with 8 positions matching TRBD1. Germline V gene sequence: CDR1 GTSNPN, CDR2 SVGIG (reference sequence). The length of the CDR3 is 12 residues. The V gene end was trimmed by 3 bases and the J gene end by 7 bases; junction bases not matched to a gene: 4. CDR3 DNA sequence: TGTGCCTGGAGCGTCAGGGGGCTTGAAGCTTTCTTT. Protein sequence: CAWSVRGLEAFF.

This clonotype was observed many times. V gene TRBV28 combines with J gene TRBJ1-5; D is possibly TRBD1 (5 bases). Trimming left V 7 bases short and J 6 bases short, with 19 bases between. The V gene's germline CDR1 is MDHEN and CDR2 SYDVKM. The CDR3 has 15 residues. In nucleotides, the CDR3 is TGTGCCAGCAAGCGACCCCAGGGCCCAAGTCAGCCCCAGCATTTT. Residues: CASKRPQGPSQPQHF.

This clonotype was recorded many times. This rearrangement joins TRBV20-1 to TRBJ1-1; the D is unclear. There are 12 residues in the CDR3. Trimming removed 3 bases from V and 5 bases from J, with 10 bases in between. Germline loops: CDR1 DFQATT, CDR2 SNEGSKA (reference sequence). The CDR3 loop reads CSASWGLTEAFF. CDR3 nucleotide sequence: TGCAGTGCTAGTTGGGGTTTAACTGAAGCTTTCTTT.

In regard to this clonotype: This may come from a read error, since a much larger clone is one base off. V gene TRBV6-4 combines with J gene TRBJ1-1, with D possibly matching TRBD1 (5 bases). Germline loops: CDR1 MRHNA, CDR2 SNTAGT. The CDR3 runs 14 residues. The CDR3 DNA follows: TGTACCAGCAGTTACGACAGATTGAACACTGAAGCTTTCTTT. Protein product: CTSSYDRLNTEAFF.

This clonotype has a count of ten or more. V gene TRBV20-1 combines with J gene TRBJ2-7, with 9 bases fitting TRBD2. After removal of 6 bases from V and 1 base from J, the junction contained 7 bases not matched to a gene. This CDR3 is built from 14 residues. From germline, CDR1 is DFQATT and CDR2 SNEGSKA (reference sequence). The CDR3: CSARSGRPSYEQYF. DNA for the CDR3: TGCAGTGCCAGGAGCGGGAGGCCATCCTACGAGCAGTACTTC.

This clonotype was detected ten times or more. J is TRBJ1-1 and V is TRBV15; D is unresolved. The CDR3 sequence is 18 residues long. Germline V gene sequence: CDR1 LNHNV, CDR2 YYDKDF (reference sequence). Trimming removed 2 bases from V and 0 bases from J, with 19 bases in between. The CDR3 loop is CATSRRRIPSVMNTEAFF. The CDR3 region has the DNA TGTGCCACCAGCAGAAGGCGCATCCCGAGCGTCATGAACACTGAAGCTTTCTTT. Complete variable domain (other parts from reference TRBV15 and TRBJ1-1): DAMVIQNPRYQVTQFGKPVTLSCSQTLNHNVMYWYQQKSSQAPKLLFHYYDKDFNNEADTPDNFQSRRPNTSFCFLDIRSPGLGDTAMYLCATSRRRIPSVMNTEAFFGQGTRLTVV.

The J gene is TRBJ2-2, the V gene TRBV20-1; 8 nucleotides line up with TRBD2. Germline lookup yields CDR1 DFQATT and CDR2 SNEGSKA (reference sequence). The CDR3 sequence is 14 residues long. V lost 6 bases and J lost 1; bases outside the gene matches: 4. CDR3 in amino acids: CSAASGRNTGELFF. The CDR3 nucleotides are TGCAGTGCCGCAAGCGGGAGGAACACCGGGGAGCTGTTTTTT.

Points on this clonotype: One junction end disagrees with the germline gene, perhaps due to a read error. V is TRBV18 and J is TRBJ2-3, with 11 bases that match TRBD1. The germline V gene has CDR1 KGHSH and CDR2 LQKENI. This CDR3 contains 14 residues. This chain's CDR3 is CANSTDRGPDTQYF. Written as DNA, the CDR3 is TGTGCCAACTCAACGGACAGGGGGCCAGATACGCAGTATTTT.

Turning to this clonotype: A much larger clonotype is one base distant, so this may be a read error. The chain recombines TRBV6-1 with TRBJ2-7; 10 bases match TRBD1. Trimming cost V 6 bases and J 7 bases; bases outside gene matches: 21. The germline gives CDR1 MNHNS, CDR2 SASEGT. CDR3 size: 18 residues. The CDR3 bases are TGTGCCAGCAGCCCTAGGGAGCCGGGACAGGGGACGGGGAATGAGCAGTACTTC. Translated: CASSPREPGQGTGNEQYF.